This T cell receptor (beta chain) was identified in a study of cytomegalovirus exposure and HLA in healthy donors. Sequencing was performed with immunoSEQ multiplex PCR; in TCRdb, only in-frame clones are kept and a portion is missing. The sample shows 150,000 or so clones, around four fifths of them seen only once. Germline V lookup: CDR1 SGDLS, CDR2 YYNGEE. V lost 0 bases to trimming and J lost 0 bases; unmatched junction nucleotides: 3. CDR3 length: 15 residues. Separation from the 666-subject first cohort characterized the roughly 120-subject validation cohort, to which the donors belonged. For this clone: Its antigen is unknown.

Findings and caveats of the study: In vitro assays verified that three CMV-associated chains recognized CMV antigens specifically.

This chain joins TRBV9 and TRBJ2-7; the match to TRBD2 covers 7 bases. The sequencing sample was made of PBMCs. The TCR originated in a man aged 25-45 years in good health and CMV-seropositive. CDR3 nucleotides: TGTGCCAGCAGCGTAGAGTGGGACTACTCCTACGAGCAGTACTTC. Protein: CASSVEWDYSYEQYF.